These 27 T cell receptor beta chains originate from one sample sequenced in a study of a mutant IDH1 vaccine in newly diagnosed glioma. The time point is: baseline, week 1 (first vaccination visit). Described treatment: pre-vaccination baseline after standard-of-care therapy. The data were produced by immunoSEQ multiplex PCR, yet TCRdb's version contains in-frame clones alone and is incomplete. The sample yields 30,000 to 35,000 clones, around 80% seen once. Sequencing used peripheral blood mononuclear cells (PBMCs), obtained from a glioma patient treated with radiotherapy, temozolomide or both. The receptors shown here come from a man aged 50 or older with glioma. Some clones in this sample may be carry-over from other donors' samples.

The rearrangement links TRBV15 to TRBJ1-5, with no clear D. Germline CDR1 LNHNV, CDR2 YYDKDF (reference sequence). Trimming took 1 base from V and 3 from J, leaving 13 bases between them. This CDR3 contains 16 residues. The CDR3 loop reads CATSRAPASNNQPQHF. Written as DNA, the CDR3 is TGTGCCACCAGCAGAGCCCCCGCCAGTAACAATCAGCCCCAGCATTTT.

This sequence joins TRBV15 and TRBJ2-6; D is undetermined. The CDR3 covers 14 residues. The V gene lost 3 bases and the J gene lost 0 bases, with 3 bases spanning the gap. CDR1 is LNHNV, CDR2 YYDKDF, per germline (reference sequence). CDR3 region: CATSSFSGANVLTF. CDR3 DNA: TGTGCCACCAGCAGTTTCTCTGGGGCCAACGTCCTGACTTTC. The whole variable domain, remainder taken from reference TRBV15 and TRBJ2-6, is DAMVIQNPRYQVTQFGKPVTLSCSQTLNHNVMYWYQQKSSQAPKLLFHYYDKDFNNEADTPDNFQSRRPNTSFCFLDIRSPGLGDTAMYLCATSSFSGANVLTFGAGSRLTVL.

This clone has only a few counts. This rearrangement joins TRBV15 to TRBJ1-2; D not certain. Germline CDR1 LNHNV, CDR2 YYDKDF (reference sequence). The V gene lost 5 bases and the J gene lost 5 bases, with 15 bases spanning the gap. The CDR3 covers 14 residues. Here the CDR3 reads CATSDEEGFYGYTF. CDR3 sequence (DNA): TGTGCCACCAGCGACGAGGAGGGATTTTATGGCTACACCTTC.

In this sample, this clone turned up a few times. This chain connects TRBV18 to TRBJ1-5; D might be TRBD1 (5 bases). V lost 1 base and J 4 bases, leaving 14 bases between the germline ends. The CDR3 contains 16 residues. The germline V gene encodes CDR1 KGHSH and CDR2 LQKENI. Here the CDR3 reads CASSPRETALNQPQHF. The CDR3 region has the DNA TGTGCCAGCTCACCACGAGAGACAGCGTTAAATCAGCCCCAGCATTTT.

This clone was found once. The V and J genes are TRBV19 and TRBJ2-5; D is unresolved. CDR3 length equals 13 residues. V was clipped by 7 bases and J by 1 base, with 10 bases between them. Germline values: CDR1 LNHDA, CDR2 SQIVND (reference sequence). CDR3 amino acids: CASKSSVQETQYF. The CDR3 DNA reads as TGTGCCAGTAAATCGAGCGTCCAAGAGACCCAGTACTTC.

The chain recombines TRBV29-1 with TRBJ2-3, with D maybe TRBD2 (6 bases). Germline lookup yields CDR1 SQVTM and CDR2 ANQGSEA. The V and J ends lost 4 bases and 1 base respectively, with 18 bases between them. The CDR3 is made up of 16 amino acids. CDR3 residues: CSVGGQEGIGTDTQYF. CDR3 nucleotide sequence: TGCAGCGTTGGCGGTCAGGAGGGGATAGGCACAGATACGCAGTATTTT.

This clone was seen once. This chain connects TRBV7-9 to TRBJ1-2, with D maybe TRBD1 (6 bases). CDR3 size: 12 residues. Between the trimmed V and J ends, which lost 5 bases and 7 bases, there was a span of 11 bases. CDR1 SEHNR and CDR2 FQNEAQ come from the germline V gene (reference sequence). The CDR3 coding sequence is TGTGCCAGCAGCCTGGACAGAGCTGGCTACACCTTC. Protein sequence: CASSLDRAGYTF. The whole variable domain, filled in from reference TRBV7-9 and TRBJ1-2, reads DTGVSQNPRHKITKRGQNVTFRCDPISEHNRLYWYRQTLGQGPEFLTYFQNEAQLEKSRLLSDRFSAERPKGSFSTLEIQRTEQGDSAMYLCASSLDRAGYTFGSGTRLTVV.

The chain employs TRBV5-6 and TRBJ2-7; D tentatively fits TRBD1 or TRBD2 (6 bases each). Trimming removed 4 bases at V and 2 bases at J, with 13 bases between. From germline, CDR1 is SGHDT and CDR2 YYEEEE. The CDR3 consists of 14 residues. CDR3 loop: CASSKTGAPYEQYF. The CDR3 DNA reads TGTGCCAGCAGCAAGACGGGGGCACCCTACGAGCAGTACTTC. The whole variable domain, remainder taken from reference TRBV5-6 and TRBJ2-7, is DAGVTQSPTHLIKTRGQQVTLRCSPKSGHDTVSWYQQALGQGPQFIFQYYEEEERQRGNFPDRFSGHQFPNYSSELNVNALLLGDSALYLCASSKTGAPYEQYFGPGTRLTVT.

The V gene is TRBV29-1, the J gene TRBJ2-3; D might be TRBD1 or TRBD2, each matching 5 bases. CDR3 length: 14 amino acids. CDR1 is SQVTM, CDR2 ANQGSEA, per germline. Trimming took 3 bases from V and 4 from J, leaving 14 bases between them. The CDR3 sequence is CSVEALGPSDTQYF. Here the CDR3 DNA reads TGCAGCGTTGAGGCATTGGGACCCTCAGATACGCAGTATTTT.

The chain recombines TRBV30 with TRBJ1-1; D is possibly TRBD1 (5 bases). The length of the CDR3 is 12 residues. V dropped 0 bases and J dropped 10 bases, with 12 bases sitting between them. Germline CDR1 and CDR2: GTSNPN and SVGIG (reference sequence). The DNA for the CDR3 is TGTGCCTGGAGTGTACGACAGCTTAGAGCTTTCTTT. Protein product: CAWSVRQLRAFF.

This chain joins TRBV30 and TRBJ1-2, with 8 bases lining up with TRBD1. The germline V gene encodes CDR1 GTSNPN and CDR2 SVGIG (reference sequence). After removal of 7 bases from V and 4 bases from J, the junction contained 11 bases not matched to a gene. The CDR3 extends over 14 amino acids. CDR3 nucleotide sequence: TGTGCCTCTACGGACAGGGAGGGAATCTATGGCTACACCTTC. Protein sequence: CASTDREGIYGYTF.

The J gene is TRBJ2-7, the V gene TRBV6-1, with 9 bases aligning to TRBD1. J was trimmed by 4 bases and V by 5 bases; bases with no gene match: 9. This CDR3 is built from 15 residues. From germline, CDR1 is MNHNS and CDR2 SASEGT. Here the CDR3 reads CASSKITGGAYEQYF. In nucleotides, the CDR3 is TGTGCCAGCAGTAAAATTACAGGGGGCGCGTACGAGCAGTACTTC.

The chain is built from TRBV18 and TRBJ1-6; no definite D call. In germline, CDR1 is KGHSH, CDR2 LQKENI. Deletions cut 3 bases from V and 12 bases from J, with 15 bases between. The CDR3 runs to 14 residues. CDR3 DNA: TGTGCCAGCTCACCGAATAGTGATTTAGTACCCCTCCACTTT. This sequence encodes CASSPNSDLVPLHF.

This clone appeared a single time. CDR3: CAWSVRPSANGYTF. CDR3 bases: TGTGCCTGGAGTGTACGACCGTCGGCGAATGGCTACACCTTC. The chain has TRBV30 and TRBJ1-2, with D unclear. Germline V CDR1 and CDR2: GTSNPN, SVGIG (reference sequence). The CDR3 sequence is 14 residues long. The ends were cut back, 0 bases at V and 6 bases at J, with 14 bases in the middle.

This clone occurred a few times. The chain joins TRBV2 to TRBJ1-1; 8 bases are a match to TRBD1. Germline trimming cut 7 bases from V and 5 bases from J; bases unmatched to any gene: 9. The germline V gene encodes CDR1 SNHLY and CDR2 FYNNEI. The CDR3 covers 14 residues. This chain's CDR3 is CASKVDRVDTEAFF. The CDR3 DNA follows: TGTGCCAGCAAGGTGGACAGGGTGGATACTGAAGCTTTCTTT.

This clone was observed once. The chain links TRBV7-2 to TRBJ1-1, with D possibly being TRBD1 (6 bases). Trimming shortened V by 5 bases and J by 8 bases, and 18 bases separated the two germline ends. The CDR3 runs 14 residues. Germline V gene sequence: CDR1 SGHTA, CDR2 FQGNSA. CDR3 sequence (DNA): TGTGCCAGCAGCCATTCACCTAAAGACAGGGAAGCTTTCTTT. Protein sequence: CASSHSPKDREAFF.

The genes are TRBV10-3 and TRBJ1-5; D is perhaps TRBD1 (5 bases). The V end lost 3 bases, the J end lost 4 bases, and 13 bases lay between the germline ends. This CDR3 spans 15 amino acids. Germline V gives CDR1 ENHRY, CDR2 SYGVKD. The CDR3 DNA reads as TGTGCCATCAGTGACCCCGGGAGGGGAAATCAGCCCCAGCATTTT. Its translation is CAISDPGRGNQPQHF.

The count of this clone is one. The V gene is TRBV5-1, the J gene TRBJ2-7; D might be TRBD2 (5 bases). With 3 bases removed from V and 2 bases from J, the gap between germline ends came to 6 bases. The germline CDR1 and CDR2 sequences are SGHRS and YFSETQ. This CDR3 has 12 residues. The DNA for the CDR3 is TGCGCCAGCAGCTCGGGGACCTACGAGCAGTACTTC. Translating gives CASSSGTYEQYF.

The CDR3: CASSYGEGDEQFF. As DNA, the CDR3 is TGTGCCAGCAGCTACGGGGAGGGCGATGAGCAGTTCTTC. The rearrangement links TRBV7-6 to TRBJ2-1, with 7 positions matching TRBD2. CDR3 size: 13 residues. V gave up 4 bases and J gave up 8 bases; unmatched junction bases: 5. The germline V gene encodes CDR1 SGHVS and CDR2 FNYEAQ.

The chain combines TRBV4-3 with TRBJ1-1, with D unresolved. The germline V gene encodes CDR1 LGHNA and CDR2 YSLEER. The V and J ends lost 2 bases and 1 base respectively, with 5 bases between them. The CDR3 length is 13 residues. The CDR3 nucleotides are TGCGCCAGCAGCCAAAGGTGGAACACTGAAGCTTTCTTT. Translation gives CASSQRWNTEAFF.

The gene calls are TRBV27 and TRBJ1-3; 9 positions match TRBD1. This CDR3 comprises 16 residues. CDR1 is MNHEY, CDR2 SMNVEV, per germline (reference sequence). V lost 5 bases to trimming and J lost 2 bases; unmatched junction nucleotides: 7. CDR3 sequence reads: CASSPGTGQTGNTIYF. CDR3 sequence (DNA): TGTGCCAGCAGTCCGGGGACAGGGCAAACTGGAAACACCATATATTTT.

CDR3 loop: CAWSAGFINGYTF. The CDR3, as DNA: TGTGCCTGGAGCGCAGGGTTCATAAATGGCTACACCTTC. The chain couples TRBV30 to TRBJ1-2; TRBD1 is a possible D gene (5 bases). Germline V lookup: CDR1 GTSNPN, CDR2 SVGIG (reference sequence). V lost 3 bases and J lost 6, with 14 bases in between. This CDR3 is built from 13 residues. Variable domain in full (rest from reference TRBV30 and TRBJ1-2): SQTIHQWPATLVQPVGSPLSLECTVEGTSNPNLYWYRQAAGRGLQLLFYSVGIGQISSEVPQNLSASRPQDRQFILSSKKLLLSDSGFYLCAWSAGFINGYTFGSGTRLTVV.

This clone was seen just once. The genes are TRBV2 and TRBJ2-7; weak D call: TRBD2 (5 bases). The ends were cut back, 3 bases at V and 5 bases at J, with 20 bases in the middle. CDR1 is SNHLY, CDR2 FYNNEI, per germline. The CDR3 length is 16 residues. CDR3 nucleotide sequence: TGTGCCAGCAGTGAGGGTCTGCTGGCGGGTATAGACGAGCAGTACTTC. It yields the protein CASSEGLLAGIDEQYF.

The table lists this clone with a few counts. The chain is built from TRBV7-9 and TRBJ1-4; D is unresolved. V lost 0 bases, J lost 6 bases, and 14 bases lay in between. Germline lookup yields CDR1 SEHNR and CDR2 FQNEAQ (reference sequence). The CDR3 length is 16 residues. This chain's CDR3 is CASSLALGSRHEKLFF. In DNA, the CDR3 is TGTGCCAGCAGCTTAGCGCTGGGGAGCAGACATGAAAAACTGTTTTTT.

The rearrangement joins TRBV6-5 to TRBJ1-3; tentatively, D is TRBD1 (6 bases). V was clipped by 8 bases and J by 7 bases, with 12 bases between them. The CDR3 runs 12 residues. From germline, CDR1 is MNHEY and CDR2 SVGAGI. CDR3 region: CASGRGGNTIYF. Written as DNA, the CDR3 is TGTGCCAGCGGTCGAGGGGGGAACACCATATATTTT.

The V and J genes are TRBV13 and TRBJ2-7; D gene unclear. Trimming cost V 0 bases and J 2 bases, with 8 bases left between them. Per germline, CDR1 PRHDT and CDR2 FYEKMQ (reference sequence). This CDR3 is built from 14 residues. Here the CDR3 DNA reads TGTGCCAGCAGCTTAGGCCGACAAACCTACGAGCAGTACTTC. This encodes CASSLGRQTYEQYF.

The rearrangement links TRBV5-1 to TRBJ2-7; the match to TRBD1 covers 8 bases. The J segment lost 5 bases and the V segment lost 4 bases, leaving 2 bases of the junction unmatched. Germline values: CDR1 SGHRS, CDR2 YFSETQ. The CDR3 has 12 residues. CDR3 sequence (DNA): TGCGCCAGCAGCCCGGACAGGGACGAGCAGTACTTC. Translation gives CASSPDRDEQYF.